This TCR beta chain was observed in a study of cytomegalovirus exposure and HLA in healthy donors. CDR3 length equals 13 residues. Trimming took 5 bases from V and 4 from J; bases not matched to a gene: 4. The germline gives CDR1 SQVTM, CDR2 ANQGSEA. Amplification used 60 Vbeta primers and 13 Jbeta primers. Profiling relied on immunoSEQ multiplex PCR, and the TCRdb table lists in-frame clones only, not all of them. The profile covers roughly 130,000 clones, with 75% to 90% appearing a single time and around 3% taken by the ten largest. General observations from the study: A link between a missense DCLRE1C variant and TCR beta V- and J-gene trimming emerged from a later analysis. Some segments of the V type, notably TRBV6-2 and TRBV6-3, were excluded as indistinguishable.

This clone was detected once. Its specificity is unknown. Sequenced material: PBMCs. The J gene is TRBJ1-5, the V gene TRBV29-1; 8 bases are a match to TRBD1. This receptor was identified in a male donor in good health and CMV-seronegative. The DNA of the CDR3 is TGCAGCGTTACAGGGGGAATTAATCAGCCCCAGCATTTT. This translates into CSVTGGINQPQHF. The full variable domain, with the rest looked up from reference TRBV29-1 and TRBJ1-5, is SAVISQKPSRDICQRGTSLTIQCQVDSQVTMMFWYRQQPGQSLTLIATANQGSEATYESGFVIDKFPISRPNLTFSTLTVSNMSPEDSSIYLCSVTGGINQPQHFGDGTRLSIL.